What follows are 14 T cell receptor beta chains derived from one specimen sequenced in a study of a mutant IDH1 vaccine in newly diagnosed glioma. These TCRs are of unknown antigen specificity. Clones were read by immunoSEQ multiplex PCR, and TCRdb kept only the in-frame ones, dropping some. The data hold some 130,000 clones, with over 75% observed a single time. The time point was: week 11, during vaccination. With topical imiquimod, each dose of the vaccine consisted of 300 ug of mutant IDH1 20-mer peptide. The starting material was PBMCs, obtained from a glioma patient whose treatment included an IDH1 peptide vaccine. The receptors were sampled from a man in his forties with glioma.

This clone was recorded a few times. The chain links TRBV29-1 to TRBJ1-1; 7 bases fit TRBD1. CDR1 and CDR2 (germline): SQVTM, ANQGSEA. V lost 7 bases to trimming and J lost 1 base; unmatched junction nucleotides: 6. The CDR3 loop spans 13 amino acids. In DNA, the CDR3 is TGCAGCGGTAGACAGGGTGAGAACACTGAAGCTTTCTTT. Protein sequence: CSGRQGENTEAFF.

The table lists this clone with a count of one. The rearrangement links TRBV7-2 to TRBJ2-5, with D possibly matching TRBD2 (7 bases). Germline CDR1 is SGHTA and CDR2 is FQGNSA. This CDR3 has 16 amino acids. Trimming left V 8 bases short and J 4 bases short, with 23 bases between. DNA of the CDR3: TGTGCCAGCTCCTCCTTCCGGGGGGCGCTGATAGAGACCCAGTACTTC. Translated, it gives CASSSFRGALIETQYF.

The rearrangement links TRBV10-1 to TRBJ1-2, with 8 bases fitting TRBD1. Looked up from germline, CDR1 is WNHNN and CDR2 is SYGVQD (reference sequence). Trimming cost V 0 bases and J 8 bases; bases outside gene matches: 8. The CDR3 sequence is 15 residues long. CDR3 nucleotides: TGCGCCAGCAGTGAGTCGACTCAAGGGACAGGCGGCTACACCTTC. It encodes CASSESTQGTGGYTF.

The V and J genes are TRBV9 and TRBJ2-3; D may match TRBD1 or TRBD2 (5 bases each). V gave up 6 bases and J gave up 2 bases, with 10 bases separating them. The germline V gene has CDR1 SGDLS and CDR2 YYNGEE. The CDR3 has 13 amino acids. CDR3 sequence (DNA): TGTGCCAGCAACCCTGGGACCACAGATACGCAGTATTTT. Residues: CASNPGTTDTQYF.

The rearrangement uses TRBV5-1 and TRBJ2-1; perhaps TRBD2 as D (6 bases). The germline gives CDR1 SGHRS, CDR2 YFSETQ. V shed 3 bases and J shed 2 bases, with 9 bases lying between them. This CDR3 is built from 14 residues. CDR3 residues: CASSYGGAYNEQFF. For the CDR3, the DNA is TGCGCCAGCAGCTACGGCGGGGCCTACAATGAGCAGTTCTTC.

The chain has TRBV4-1 and TRBJ1-4; 7 bases agree with TRBD1. The germline V gene encodes CDR1 MGHRA and CDR2 YSYEKL. This CDR3 is built from 15 residues. V was clipped by 4 bases and J by 6 bases; unmatched bases: 8. The CDR3 nucleotides are TGCGCCAGCAGCCGATCAGACAGGGTTGATGAAAAACTGTTTTTT. Amino acids: CASSRSDRVDEKLFF.

The rearrangement uses TRBV6-5 and TRBJ2-1, with 12 bases aligning to TRBD1. Per the germline V gene, CDR1 is MNHEY and CDR2 is SVGAGI. Trimming took 11 bases from V and 6 from J; bases not matched to a gene: 11. CDR3 length equals 15 residues. The CDR3 loop reads CASNGGTGGFNEQFF. The CDR3 region has the DNA TGTGCCTCGAACGGGGGGACAGGGGGCTTCAATGAGCAGTTCTTC.

The genes are TRBV9 and TRBJ2-7; D ambiguous. Germline CDR1 is SGDLS and CDR2 is YYNGEE. Trimming took off 0 bases at V and 3 bases at J, with 10 bases between the two ends. This CDR3 is built from 14 residues. In DNA form, the CDR3 reads TGTGCCAGCAGCGTAGGATCCCAAGGCTACGAGCAGTACTTC. It is translated as CASSVGSQGYEQYF.

The chain couples TRBV19 to TRBJ1-3; D might be TRBD1 (6 bases). Germline CDR1 reads LNHDA; CDR2 reads SQIVND (reference sequence). The length of the CDR3 is 15 residues. V was cut by 6 bases and J by 0 bases, with 12 bases left in between. The CDR3 DNA is TGTGCCAGTAGCCCCAGGGGCCTCTCTGGAAACACCATATATTTT. Its protein product is CASSPRGLSGNTIYF.

The sample holds one count of this clone. The chain couples TRBV5-6 to TRBJ2-2; D is undetermined. Germline CDR1 SGHDT, CDR2 YYEEEE. The V gene lost 1 base and the J gene lost 8 bases, with 3 bases spanning the gap. The CDR3 has 11 amino acids. The CDR3 sequence is CASSLLGELFF. In DNA form, the CDR3 reads TGTGCCAGCAGCTTGCTAGGGGAGCTGTTTTTT.

V is TRBV2 and J is TRBJ2-1; D gene ambiguous. The CDR3 loop spans 13 amino acids. Germline V gene data show CDR1 as SNHLY and CDR2 as FYNNEI. V gave up 3 bases and J gave up 8 bases, with 11 bases separating them. In nucleotides, the CDR3 is TGTGCCAGCAGTGATGGGTCTGGGGATGAGCAGTTCTTC. Protein product: CASSDGSGDEQFF.

The CDR3 region is CAWTPGTGVYNEQFF. The CDR3 DNA sequence: TGTGCCTGGACCCCCGGGACAGGGGTGTACAATGAGCAGTTCTTC. This chain connects TRBV30 to TRBJ2-1; 10 positions agree with TRBD1. With V trimmed by 4 bases and J by 4 bases, 7 bases remained unmatched. The CDR3 runs 15 residues. Germline assignment: CDR1 GTSNPN and CDR2 SVGIG (reference sequence).

This clone has more than one count but fewer than ten. The gene calls are TRBV29-1 and TRBJ1-1; TRBD1 matches at 7 bases. CDR1 is SQVTM and CDR2 is ANQGSEA in the germline V gene. The V and J ends lost 6 bases and 0 bases, in that order; junction bases with no gene match: 4. The CDR3 contains 13 residues. The DNA for the CDR3 is TGCAGCGTGGGACAGAAAATGAACACTGAAGCTTTCTTT. Its protein is CSVGQKMNTEAFF.

The V call is TRBV18, the J call TRBJ1-3; possibly TRBD1 for D (6 bases). CDR1 is KGHSH and CDR2 is LQKENI in the germline V gene. The CDR3 covers 15 residues. V shed 3 bases and J shed 4 bases, with 13 bases lying between them. The CDR3 coding sequence is TGTGCCAGCTCACCCCTACCGGGACACGGAAACACCATATATTTT. Amino acid sequence: CASSPLPGHGNTIYF. Full variable domain (outside the CDR3, taken from reference TRBV18 and TRBJ1-3): NAGVMQNPRHLVRRRGQEARLRCSPMKGHSHVYWYRQLPEEGLKFMVYLQKENIIDESGMPKERFSAEFPKEGPSILRIQQVVRGDSAAYFCASSPLPGHGNTIYFGEGSWLTVV.